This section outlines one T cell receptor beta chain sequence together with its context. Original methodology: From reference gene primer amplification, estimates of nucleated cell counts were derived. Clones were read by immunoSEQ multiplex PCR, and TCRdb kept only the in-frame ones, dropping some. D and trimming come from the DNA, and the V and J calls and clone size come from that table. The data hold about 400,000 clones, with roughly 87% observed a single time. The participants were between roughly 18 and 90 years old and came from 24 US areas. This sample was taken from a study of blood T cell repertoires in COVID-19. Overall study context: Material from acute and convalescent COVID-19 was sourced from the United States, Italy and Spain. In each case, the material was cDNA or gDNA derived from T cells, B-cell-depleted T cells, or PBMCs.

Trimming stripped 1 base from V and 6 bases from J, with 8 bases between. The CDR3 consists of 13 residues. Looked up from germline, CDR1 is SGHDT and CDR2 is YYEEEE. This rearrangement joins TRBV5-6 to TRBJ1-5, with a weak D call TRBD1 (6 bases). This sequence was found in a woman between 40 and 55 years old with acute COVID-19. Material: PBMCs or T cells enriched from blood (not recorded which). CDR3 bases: TGTGCCAGCAGCTTGAGGGGGTTTCAGCCCCAGCATTTT. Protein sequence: CASSLRGFQPQHF.